Listed below are T cell receptor beta chains from one sample, sequenced in a study of OX40 agonist ivuxolimab in advanced cancers. Libraries were prepared by immunoSEQ multiplex PCR; TCRdb keeps only in-frame clonotypes and omits some of them. The table includes 70,000 or so clones, roughly 84% detected once. The specimen comprised CD4+ or CD8+ T cells sorted from blood, sampled in a trial of the OX40 agonist ivuxolimab. The receptor source for this set is an adult with an advanced solid tumor such as melanoma, head and neck, liver or kidney cancer. Both conserved end residues are part of each CDR3. D genes are given only for firm matches. Rows give clone size only sometimes, using once, few, many, or a class for an expanded clone.

D	J	V	size	CDR3	DNA
-	TRBJ2-1	TRBV9	-	CASSVVGEILLNEQFF	TGTGCCAGCAGCGTAGTAGGGGAGATCTTGTTGAATGAGCAGTTCTTC
TRBD1	TRBJ2-3	TRBV5-1	once	CASSFRGAGQEPRRTHTDTQYF	TGCGCCAGCAGCTTCAGGGGTGCGGGACAGGAACCCCGTAGGACACACACAGATACGCAGTATTTT
-	TRBJ2-3	TRBV4-1	-	CASSQERRADTQYF	TGCGCCAGCAGCCAAGAACGAAGGGCAGATACGCAGTATTTT
-	TRBJ1-1	TRBV6-1	-	CASSYATLNTEAFF	TGTGCCAGCAGTTATGCAACACTGAACACTGAAGCTTTCTTT
-	TRBJ1-2	TRBV5-1	-	CASSLESAGLDGYTF	TGCGCCAGCAGCTTGGAATCGGCAGGGCTGGATGGCTACACCTTC
TRBD1	TRBJ2-1	TRBV19	once	CASSLSGQLYNEQFF	TGTGCCAGTAGTCTCTCGGGACAGCTCTACAATGAGCAGTTCTTC
-	TRBJ1-6	TRBV5-1	-	CASSLEAREGSPLHF	TGCGCCAGCAGCTTGGAGGCCAGGGAAGGATCACCCCTCCACTTT
-	TRBJ2-3	TRBV18	-	CASSRQGTDTQYF	TGTGCCAGCTCAAGACAGGGCACAGATACGCAGTATTTT
-	TRBJ1-6	TRBV19	-	CASSSTGRSESPLHF	TGTGCCAGTAGTTCCACAGGGAGGTCAGAATCACCCCTCCACTTT
TRBD1	TRBJ1-6	TRBV2	-	CASSEQQTGDVGTLHF	TGTGCCAGCAGTGAACAGCAGACAGGGGATGTCGGCACCCTCCACTTT
-	TRBJ1-2	TRBV19	-	CASIGAGLGSYTF	TGTGCCAGTATAGGGGCAGGGCTCGGGAGCTACACCTTC
TRBD2	TRBJ2-1	TRBV5-6	-	CASSLLPTSGRTHEQFF	TGTGCCAGCAGCTTATTACCGACTAGCGGGAGGACACATGAGCAGTTCTTC
-	TRBJ1-4	TRBV28	few	CASSLTEGKLFF	TGTGCCAGCAGTTTAACTGAAGGAAAACTGTTTTTT
-	TRBJ1-5	TRBV6-5	-	CASSYSAGHNQPQHF	TGTGCCAGCAGTTACTCGGCAGGGCACAATCAGCCCCAGCATTTT
-	TRBJ2-3	TRBV6-6	-	CASKRGRDTDTQYF	TGTGCCAGCAAGAGGGGGAGAGACACAGATACGCAGTATTTT
-	TRBJ1-1	TRBV15	-	CATRRDKGNGEAFF	TGTGCCACCAGGCGGGACAAGGGAAACGGGGAAGCTTTCTTT
-	TRBJ1-1	TRBV6-1	-	CASAVEGEITEAFF	TGTGCCAGCGCTGTGGAAGGGGAAATCACTGAAGCTTTCTTT
TRBD1	TRBJ2-2	TRBV18	-	CASSLGQITGELFF	TGTGCCAGCTCACTGGGACAGATCACCGGGGAGCTGTTTTTT
-	TRBJ2-7	TRBV30	-	CAWSKGTYEQYF	TGTGCCTGGAGTAAGGGAACCTACGAGCAGTACTTC
TRBD1	TRBJ2-7	TRBV27	-	CASSAGTGLGEQYF	TGTGCCAGCAGTGCCGGGACAGGGTTGGGCGAGCAGTACTTC
-	TRBJ2-5	TRBV7-8	-	CASSLGLLKRGETQYF	TGTGCCAGCAGCCTCGGACTCTTGAAAAGGGGGGAGACCCAGTACTTC
-	TRBJ2-1	TRBV15	-	CATSRSRNEQFF	TGTGCCACCAGCAGATCGCGCAATGAGCAGTTCTTC
-	TRBJ2-3	TRBV6-1	-	CASSEGGVQDTQYF	TGTGCCAGCAGTGAAGGTGGCGTTCAAGATACGCAGTATTTT
TRBD2	TRBJ2-5	TRBV11-3	-	CASSHGTSGGQETQYF	TGTGCCAGCAGCCACGGGACTAGCGGAGGACAAGAGACCCAGTACTTC
TRBD1	TRBJ2-7	TRBV11-2	-	CASSHPGGYEQYF	TGTGCCAGCAGCCACCCAGGGGGCTACGAGCAGTACTTC
-	TRBJ1-1	TRBV19	-	CASSTIRTVMNTEAFF	TGTGCCAGTAGTACTATTAGGACAGTCATGAACACTGAAGCTTTCTTT
-	TRBJ2-6	TRBV19	-	CASIMQGRSEGANVLTF	TGTGCCAGTATTATGCAGGGGCGGTCGGAAGGGGCCAACGTCCTGACTTTC
TRBD2	TRBJ2-2	TRBV13	-	CASSFQGLAKTGELFF	TGTGCCAGCAGCTTCCAAGGACTAGCTAAGACCGGGGAGCTGTTTTTT
-	TRBJ1-5	TRBV19	-	CASSPTGQPQHF	TGTGCCAGTAGCCCCACGGGGCAGCCCCAGCATTTT
-	TRBJ1-6	TRBV6-5	-	CASSYYGDSPLHF	TGTGCCAGCAGTTACTATGGGGACTCACCCCTCCACTTT
-	TRBJ2-5	TRBV5-1	-	CASSLEGSGQETQYF	TGCGCCAGCAGCTTGGAAGGGTCGGGACAAGAGACCCAGTACTTC
TRBD1	TRBJ2-2	TRBV2	-	CASSDRTGGIGELFF	TGTGCCAGCAGTGATAGGACAGGGGGCATCGGGGAGCTGTTTTTT
TRBD2	TRBJ2-7	TRBV6-1	-	CASSRAREGYEQYF	TGTGCCAGCAGCCGCGCCAGGGAGGGCTACGAGCAGTACTTC
-	TRBJ1-5	TRBV10-3	few	CAIKDQSDQPQHF	TGTGCCATCAAGGACCAAAGTGATCAGCCCCAGCATTTT
-	TRBJ1-1	TRBV25-1	-	CASSEYNTEAFF	TGTGCCAGCAGTGAATATAACACTGAAGCTTTCTTT
TRBD1	TRBJ2-3	TRBV5-4	-	CASSIGQGSTDTQYF	TGTGCCAGCAGCATCGGACAGGGGAGCACAGATACGCAGTATTTT
-	TRBJ2-5	TRBV5-1	-	CASSLGGEETQYF	TGCGCCAGCAGCTTGGGAGGGGAAGAGACCCAGTACTTC